The T cell receptor (beta chain) under discussion was sequenced for a study of beta chain features in type 1 diabetes. This clone was detected only a few times. No antigen is known for it. Purity exceeding 98% was reached by all sorted populations. Study-wide findings and caveats: At VDJ recombination sites, type 1 diabetes patients had fewer insertions and more deleted nucleotides. For Type 1 diabetes patients, all four CD4+ subsets carried TCRB CDR3s that were moderately but significantly shorter. Researchers caution that PCR might favor shorter templates, equally among patients and controls.

Reverse transcribing all isolated RNA meant expressed TCRB transcripts were sequenced. The repertoire was sequenced with immunoSEQ multiplex PCR; TCRdb's copy has only in-frame clones and lacks some. Of around 260,000 clones in the sample, roughly 20% were seen once. What was sequenced was naive CD4+ T cells from blood. This clonotype was obtained from a woman aged 35 to 49 with type 1 diabetes.

The CDR3 nucleotides are TGTGCCAGCAGTCCCAATCCCACAGATACGCAGTATTTT. This translates into CASSPNPTDTQYF. This chain joins TRBV6-5 and TRBJ2-3, with D unresolved. The CDR3 consists of 13 residues. V lost 5 bases and J lost 2, with 8 bases in between. Looked up from germline, CDR1 is MNHEY and CDR2 is SVGAGI.